These 12 T cell receptor beta chains came from one sample sequenced in a study of OX40 agonist ivuxolimab in advanced cancers. Only in-frame clones appear in the TCRdb table, and some are missing; sequencing was by immunoSEQ multiplex PCR. Among roughly 62,000 clones listed, about 82% were seen once. The sample in question was CD4+ or CD8+ T cells sorted from blood, obtained in a trial of the OX40 agonist ivuxolimab. The receptors come from an adult with an advanced solid tumor such as melanoma, head and neck, liver or kidney cancer.

This clone was picked up one time. The rearrangement uses TRBV2 and TRBJ2-7, with D unresolved. Germline CDR1 is SNHLY and CDR2 is FYNNEI. This CDR3 has 13 amino acids. The V end was cut by 6 bases, the J end by 3 bases, with 12 bases between. CDR3 nucleotides: TGTGCCAGCAGAGCGACATTCCACTACGAGCAGTACTTC. The encoded protein is CASRATFHYEQYF.

V is TRBV10-3 and J is TRBJ2-1; 9 bases are a match to TRBD1. The CDR3 covers 14 residues. From germline, CDR1 is ENHRY and CDR2 SYGVKD. After removal of 3 bases from V and 8 bases from J, the junction contained 5 bases not matched to a gene. CDR3 residues: CAISDGTGTYEQFF. CDR3 coding DNA: TGTGCCATCAGTGACGGGACAGGGACCTATGAGCAGTTCTTC.

This rearrangement joins TRBV7-6 to TRBJ2-3; D perhaps matches TRBD1 (6 bases). CDR1 SGHVS and CDR2 FNYEAQ come from the germline V gene. With 5 bases removed from V and 3 bases from J, the gap between germline ends came to 15 bases. The CDR3 is 15 residues long. The CDR3 protein is CASSVTGSNTDTQYF. In DNA form, the CDR3 reads TGTGCCAGCAGCGTTACAGGGTCCAATACAGATACGCAGTATTTT. Full variable domain (missing parts from reference TRBV7-6 and TRBJ2-3): GAGVSQSPRYKVTKRGQDVALRCDPISGHVSLYWYRQALGQGPEFLTYFNYEAQQDKSGLPNDRFSAERPEGSISTLTIQRTEQRDSAMYRCASSVTGSNTDTQYFGPGTRLTVL.

This chain uses TRBV28 with TRBJ1-4; 7 bases agree with TRBD1. V lost 5 bases and J lost 5; bases outside the gene matches: 8. CDR1 MDHEN and CDR2 SYDVKM come from the germline V gene. The CDR3 covers 15 residues. In DNA form, the CDR3 reads TGTGCCAGCAGTCCCGTGGACAGGACGAATGAAAAACTGTTTTTT. Residues: CASSPVDRTNEKLFF.

The chain carries TRBV5-1 and TRBJ2-5, with 7 positions matching TRBD2. The trim removed 4 bases at V and 1 base at J, leaving 4 bases unmatched. This CDR3 is 14 amino acids long. Per the germline V gene, CDR1 is SGHRS and CDR2 is YFSETQ. The CDR3 loop is CASSRLAAQETQYF. In DNA, the CDR3 is TGCGCCAGCAGCAGGCTAGCGGCCCAAGAGACCCAGTACTTC.

The genes are TRBV28 and TRBJ2-7, with 9 positions matching TRBD1. Per germline, CDR1 MDHEN and CDR2 SYDVKM. CDR3 size: 15 residues. J lost 2 bases, V lost 5 bases, and 7 bases had no gene match. CDR3 sequence reads: CASSAWTGATYEQYF. The CDR3, as DNA: TGTGCCAGCAGTGCCTGGACAGGGGCTACCTACGAGCAGTACTTC. The variable domain in full, completed from reference TRBV28 and TRBJ2-7, reads DVKVTQSSRYLVKRTGEKVFLECVQDMDHENMFWYRQDPGLGLRLIYFSYDVKMKEKGDIPEGYSVSREKKERFSLILESASTNQTSMYLCASSAWTGATYEQYFGPGTRLTVT.

This chain links TRBV7-2 with TRBJ2-3; D perhaps matches TRBD2 (6 bases). Germline loops: CDR1 SGHTA, CDR2 FQGNSA. The CDR3 sequence is 14 residues long. The V end lost 5 bases, the J end lost 9 bases, and 18 bases lay between the germline ends. The CDR3 spells CASSAGPRELTQYF. In DNA, the CDR3 is TGTGCCAGCAGCGCGGGACCCCGCGAACTGACGCAGTATTTT.

The chain uses TRBV7-9 and TRBJ1-5, with D tentatively TRBD1 (6 bases). In germline, CDR1 is SEHNR, CDR2 FQNEAQ (reference sequence). The germline V and J ends were trimmed by 5 bases and 5 bases, with 16 bases remaining between them. This CDR3 comprises 15 residues. The chain's CDR3 is CASSQGARGDQPQHF. Here the CDR3 DNA reads TGTGCCAGCAGCCAAGGGGCGAGGGGGGATCAGCCCCAGCATTTT.

CDR3 DNA sequence: TGTGCCAGCAGCTTAGTGGCAGGGGGAAGGCAGCCCCAGCATTTT. Residues: CASSLVAGGRQPQHF. The chain links TRBV7-2 to TRBJ1-5; the match to TRBD1 covers 7 bases. Germline CDR1 reads SGHTA; CDR2 reads FQGNSA. V trimming: 1 base; J trimming: 7 bases; junction bases outside the gene matches: 7. The CDR3 is made up of 15 amino acids.

This chain uses TRBV14 with TRBJ2-2, with 7 bases aligning to TRBD2. Germline values: CDR1 SGHDN, CDR2 FVKESK. V lost 4 bases and J lost 1; bases outside the gene matches: 9. The CDR3 is made up of 17 amino acids. The DNA for the CDR3 is TGTGCCAGCAGCCGCCGTCCGGGACTACGGAACACCGGGGAGCTGTTTTTT. Translation gives CASSRRPGLRNTGELFF.

The chain recombines TRBV7-3 with TRBJ2-3; D perhaps matches TRBD2 (6 bases). Deletions cut 6 bases from V and 6 bases from J, with 19 bases between. Germline V gene data show CDR1 as SGHTA and CDR2 as FQGTGA. The length of the CDR3 is 15 residues. The CDR3 sequence: CASRIRGVLEDTQYF. The DNA of the CDR3 is TGTGCCAGCAGGATCCGCGGGGTCCTAGAGGATACGCAGTATTTT.

The chain combines TRBV5-1 with TRBJ2-3, with D possibly TRBD2 on 5 matching bases. Trimming shortened V by 4 bases and J by 0 bases, and 18 bases separated the two germline ends. Germline CDR1 and CDR2: SGHRS and YFSETQ. The length of the CDR3 is 17 residues. CDR3: CASSGPAALSSTDTQYF. In DNA, the CDR3 is TGCGCCAGCAGCGGTCCAGCGGCGCTAAGTAGCACAGATACGCAGTATTTT.